The clone carrying this T cell receptor (beta chain) was counted many times. Its antigen remains unidentified. The data stem from a study of post-analysis software for immune sequencing data. Built from TCR beta cDNA, the libraries had unique molecular identifiers in them. From the PCR reads, TCRdb called clonotypes with MiXCR, one entry per CDR3 protein. The sample consists of some 240,000 distinct CDR3 sequences, around 34% of them appearing once. General observations from the study: F-measure co-clustering was strong for batch-matched samples.

This clonotype was sampled from a girl between 5 and 17 years old with multiple sclerosis. Sequencing input: blood.

The CDR3 region has the DNA TGTGCCAGCAGCTCCAGGGCCGGGGAGACCCAGTACTTC. Its translation is CASSSRAGETQYF. This chain uses TRBV28 with TRBJ2-5; D possibly corresponds to TRBD1 (5 bases). The germline V gene has CDR1 MDHEN and CDR2 SYDVKM. The CDR3 contains 13 residues. V was pared by 6 bases and J by 5 bases, with 13 bases between.